This T cell receptor beta chain emerged from a study of cytomegalovirus exposure and HLA in healthy donors. Amplification used 60 Vbeta primers and 13 Jbeta primers. Study processing details: Some 11 million of the about 80 million unique TCR beta chains counted in a later analysis were shared. Generated by immunoSEQ multiplex PCR, the TCRdb table keeps only in-frame clones and is missing some. V and J calls and clone size follow that table, whereas D and trimming were derived from the DNA. The data show 85,000 to 100,000 clones, around four fifths seen once. Remarks on this clone: Its antigen is still unknown.

Broader study findings: There were some public TCRs occurring in many donors, but most TCR sequences were rare. Investigators reported 150 to 200 TCR beta chains as tied to cytomegalovirus.

The sequencing input was PBMCs. The TCR comes from a man in his forties in good health and CMV-seropositive.

The CDR3 loop is CASSESETDAFF. The DNA for the CDR3 is TGTGCCAGCAGTGAATCGGAGACAGATGCTTTCTTT. The J gene is TRBJ1-1, the V gene TRBV25-1; D may be TRBD1 (5 bases). Trimming shortened V by 1 base and J by 11 bases, and 11 bases separated the two germline ends. CDR3 length: 12 residues. The V gene's germline CDR1 is MGHDK and CDR2 SYGVNS.